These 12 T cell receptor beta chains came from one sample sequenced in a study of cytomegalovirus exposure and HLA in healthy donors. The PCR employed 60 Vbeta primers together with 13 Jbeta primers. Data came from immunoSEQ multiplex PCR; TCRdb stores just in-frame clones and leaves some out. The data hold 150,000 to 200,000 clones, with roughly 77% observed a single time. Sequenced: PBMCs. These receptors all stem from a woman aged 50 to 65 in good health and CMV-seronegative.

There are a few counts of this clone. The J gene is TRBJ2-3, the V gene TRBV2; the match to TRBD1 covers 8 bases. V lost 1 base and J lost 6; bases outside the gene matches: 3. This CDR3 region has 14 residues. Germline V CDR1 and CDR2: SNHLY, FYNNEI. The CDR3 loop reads CASSEDRGRDTQYF. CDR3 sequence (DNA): TGTGCCAGCAGTGAAGACAGGGGGAGGGATACGCAGTATTTT.

CDR3 DNA: TGTGCCAGCAGTTTAAGCGGGAGGCAGCGATACGAGCAGTACTTC. Translation: CASSLSGRQRYEQYF. The genes are TRBV28 and TRBJ2-7; 9 bases fit TRBD2. The CDR3 runs 15 residues. CDR1 and CDR2 from the germline V gene are MDHEN and SYDVKM. V lost 2 bases to trimming and J lost 4 bases; unmatched junction nucleotides: 6.

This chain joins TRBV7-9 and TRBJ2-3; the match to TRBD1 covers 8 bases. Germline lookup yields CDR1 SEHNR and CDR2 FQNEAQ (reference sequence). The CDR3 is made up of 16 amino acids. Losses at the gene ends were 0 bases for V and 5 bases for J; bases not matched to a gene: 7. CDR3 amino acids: CASSLAGTGPRDTQYF. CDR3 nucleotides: TGTGCCAGCAGCTTAGCCGGGACAGGCCCCAGAGATACGCAGTATTTT.

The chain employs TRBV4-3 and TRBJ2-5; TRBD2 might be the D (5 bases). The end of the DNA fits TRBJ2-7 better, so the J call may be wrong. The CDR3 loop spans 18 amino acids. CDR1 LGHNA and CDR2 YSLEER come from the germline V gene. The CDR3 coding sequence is TGCGCCAGCAGCCAAGATGAAACTAGAGCGGATAGCTCCTACGAGCAGTACTTC. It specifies CASSQDETRADSSYEQYF.

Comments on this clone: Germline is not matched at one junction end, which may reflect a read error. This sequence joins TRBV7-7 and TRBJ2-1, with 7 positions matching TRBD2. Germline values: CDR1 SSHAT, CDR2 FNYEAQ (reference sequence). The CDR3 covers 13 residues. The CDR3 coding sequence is TGTGCTAGCAGCTCCCGTGCGGGAGCCTGGCAGTTCTTC. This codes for CASSSRAGAWQFF.

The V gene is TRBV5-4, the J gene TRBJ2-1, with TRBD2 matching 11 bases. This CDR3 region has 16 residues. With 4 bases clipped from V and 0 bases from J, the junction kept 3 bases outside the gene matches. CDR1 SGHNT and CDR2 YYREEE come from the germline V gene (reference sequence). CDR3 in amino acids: CASSTTSGSSYNEQFF. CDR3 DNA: TGTGCCAGCAGCACCACTAGCGGGAGCTCCTACAATGAGCAGTTCTTC.

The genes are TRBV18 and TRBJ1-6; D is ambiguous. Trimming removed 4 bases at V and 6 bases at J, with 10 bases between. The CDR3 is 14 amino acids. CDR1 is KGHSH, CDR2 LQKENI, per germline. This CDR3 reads CASSLQRSNSPLHF. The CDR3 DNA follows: TGTGCCAGCTCACTCCAGAGGTCTAATTCACCCCTCCACTTT.

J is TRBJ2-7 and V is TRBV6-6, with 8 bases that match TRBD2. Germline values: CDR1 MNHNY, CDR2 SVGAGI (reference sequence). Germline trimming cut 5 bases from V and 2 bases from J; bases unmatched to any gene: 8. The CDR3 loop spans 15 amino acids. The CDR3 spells CASSPGGGWPYEQYF. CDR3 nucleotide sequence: TGTGCCAGCAGTCCCGGGGGGGGGTGGCCCTACGAGCAGTACTTC.

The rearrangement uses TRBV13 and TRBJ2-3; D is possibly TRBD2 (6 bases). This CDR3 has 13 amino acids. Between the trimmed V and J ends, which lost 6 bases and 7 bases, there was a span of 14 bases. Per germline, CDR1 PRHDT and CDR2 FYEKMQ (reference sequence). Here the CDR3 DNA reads TGTGCCAGCAGTATAATGGGGGGTAATACGCAGTATTTT. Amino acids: CASSIMGGNTQYF.

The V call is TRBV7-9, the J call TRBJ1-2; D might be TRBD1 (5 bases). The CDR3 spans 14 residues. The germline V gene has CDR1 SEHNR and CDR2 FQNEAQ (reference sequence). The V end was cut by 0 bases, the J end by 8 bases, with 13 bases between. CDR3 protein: CASSLADGGTGYTF. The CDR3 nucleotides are TGTGCCAGCAGCTTAGCCGACGGGGGAACAGGCTACACCTTC.

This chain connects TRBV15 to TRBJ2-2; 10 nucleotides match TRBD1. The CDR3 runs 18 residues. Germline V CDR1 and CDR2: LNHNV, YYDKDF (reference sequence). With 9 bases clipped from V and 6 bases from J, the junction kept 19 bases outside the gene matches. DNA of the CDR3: TGTGCCACTACAGCAGCTTACCGGGACAGGGGTTATGCCGGGGAGCTGTTTTTT. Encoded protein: CATTAAYRDRGYAGELFF.

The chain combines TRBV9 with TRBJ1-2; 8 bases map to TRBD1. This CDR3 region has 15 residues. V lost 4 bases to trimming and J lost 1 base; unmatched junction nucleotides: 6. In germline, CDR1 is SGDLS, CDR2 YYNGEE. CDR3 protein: CASSPGDRLNYGYTF. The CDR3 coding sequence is TGTGCCAGCAGCCCAGGGGACAGGCTTAACTATGGCTACACCTTC.